This TCR beta chain appears in the sequencing data of a study of T cells after yellow fever vaccination. Study as a whole: SMART-Seq v4 Ultra Low Input prepared libraries from low-cell fractions.

Whole-study results and caveats: Some clonotypes, a small share, were shared between CD4 and CD8 compartments.

Losses at the gene ends were 4 bases for V and 3 bases for J; bases not matched to a gene: 6. The CDR3 is 15 residues long. Details on this clonotype: Its target is not known.

TCRdb called the 5' RACE reads again in MiXCR, with one record for every CDR3 protein. This sample has hundreds of thousands of distinct CDR3 sequences, with roughly a sixth found just once. The TCR originated in a man in his late teens or twenties who received the YFV17D yellow fever vaccine. The genes are TRBV12-3 or TRBV12-4 and TRBJ1-5; 7 bases agree with TRBD1. The input for sequencing was PBMCs, taken before the yellow fever booster vaccination. The CDR3 here is CASSWNRGVNQPQHF. The CDR3 DNA follows: TGTGCCAGCAGTTGGAACAGGGGAGTCAATCAGCCCCAGCATTTT.